This T cell receptor beta chain was captured in a study of CD4 T cells in relation to SARS-CoV-2 and coronaviruses. Background on the study: No peptide or an HIV-1 Nef peptide pool served as negative control. Shared crossreactive spike epitopes were mapped to their HLA restriction.

The V gene lost 0 bases and the J gene lost 4 bases, with 5 bases spanning the gap. The CDR3 has 13 amino acids. Germline CDR1 reads SGHRS; CDR2 reads YFSETQ. A remark on this clone: Its antigen is undetermined.

This table comes from immunoSEQ multiplex PCR, and its TCRdb copy is limited to in-frame clones, with some not included. The sample has 20,000 to 25,000 clones, 75% to 85% seen once; the top ten hold 21%. The unexposed donors gave CD4+ T cells in about 2010-2019, prior to COVID-19. CD4+ T cells were isolated from the cells after 10 days of culture. This receptor was taken from a human donor in good health. The sample was CD4+ T cells from PBMCs, cultured in vitro. The chain links TRBV5-1 to TRBJ1-3; D unclear. CDR3 DNA sequence: TGCGCCAGCAGCTTGGTGGGGGGAAACACCATATATTTT. Its translation is CASSLVGGNTIYF.